What follows are 24 T cell receptor beta chains derived from one specimen sequenced in a study of cytomegalovirus exposure and HLA in healthy donors. PCR involved 60 Vbeta and 13 Jbeta primers. TCRdb's table, derived via immunoSEQ multiplex PCR, lists solely in-frame clones and lacks some. This table holds 100,000 or so clones, about 83% found once. The sequencing input was PBMCs. These receptors were taken from a young man in good health and CMV-seronegative.

In DNA form, the CDR3 reads TGTGCCAGCATCGGTAGGGGCGGAGCCAAAAACATTCAGTACTTC. It codes for CASIGRGGAKNIQYF. The chain carries TRBV19 and TRBJ2-4; D might be TRBD1 (5 bases). Germline CDR1 reads LNHDA; CDR2 reads SQIVND (reference sequence). This CDR3 has 15 residues. V was cut by 9 bases and J by 0 bases, with 15 bases left in between.

The V gene is TRBV9, the J gene TRBJ2-1, with D tentatively TRBD1 (6 bases). The CDR3 is 16 residues long. CDR1 SGDLS and CDR2 YYNGEE come from the germline V gene. The V end lost 3 bases, the J end lost 10 bases, and 23 bases lay between the germline ends. The CDR3 sequence is CASSGHLDSSFYEQFF. CDR3 DNA: TGTGCCAGCAGCGGACATTTGGACAGTTCATTTTACGAGCAGTTCTTC.

The chain combines TRBV6-1 with TRBJ2-7, with 8 nucleotides matching TRBD2. V gave up 4 bases and J gave up 4 bases; unmatched junction bases: 12. CDR1 MNHNS and CDR2 SASEGT come from the germline V gene. The CDR3 is 16 amino acids. In DNA form, the CDR3 reads TGTGCCAGCAGTGGTAACCCCAGCGGGGGCTGGTACGAGCAGTACTTC. Amino acids: CASSGNPSGGWYEQYF.

The rearrangement joins TRBV28 to TRBJ1-2, with 10 bases that match TRBD1. This CDR3 is built from 17 residues. The V segment lost 10 bases and the J segment 8 bases; nucleotides outside the gene matches: 22. Germline V gene sequence: CDR1 MDHEN, CDR2 SYDVKM. The CDR3 here is CAIRFRNGRTGGNGYTF. In DNA form, the CDR3 reads TGTGCCATCCGTTTCCGGAATGGGAGGACAGGGGGGAACGGCTACACCTTC.

In regard to this clone: Other DNA sequences from this sample encode an identical CDR3 as well. This chain joins TRBV7-2 and TRBJ2-7; maybe TRBD1 (5 bases). The CDR3 contains 14 residues. The germline V and J ends were trimmed by 5 bases and 3 bases, with 14 bases remaining between them. CDR1 is SGHTA, CDR2 FQGNSA, per germline. The CDR3 loop reads CASSLVGQGYEQYF. The CDR3 DNA reads as TGTGCCAGCAGCCTAGTCGGACAAGGCTACGAGCAGTACTTC.

The sample holds one count of this clone. The rearrangement uses TRBV13 and TRBJ1-1; tentative D call: TRBD1 (5 bases). CDR3 length: 13 residues. Germline lookup yields CDR1 PRHDT and CDR2 FYEKMQ (reference sequence). Deletions cut 5 bases from V and 1 base from J, with 8 bases between. The CDR3 DNA is TGTGCCAGCAGCCCTACAGGGAACACTGAAGCTTTCTTT. Amino acid sequence: CASSPTGNTEAFF.

The chain links TRBV6-5 to TRBJ2-7, with 10 positions matching TRBD1. Germline CDR1 reads MNHEY; CDR2 reads SVGAGI. V was pared by 5 bases and J by 5 bases, with 6 bases of the junction left unmatched. The CDR3 has 14 residues. The CDR3 sequence: CASSEPGQGNEQYF. In DNA form, the CDR3 reads TGTGCCAGCAGTGAGCCGGGACAGGGGAACGAGCAGTACTTC.

This chain connects TRBV7-2 to TRBJ2-7; possibly TRBD1 for D (5 bases). Germline V CDR1 and CDR2: SGHTA, FQGNSA. CDR3 length equals 13 residues. V dropped 4 bases and J dropped 2 bases, with 9 bases sitting between them. CDR3 amino acids: CASSSRAAYEQYF. For the CDR3, the DNA is TGTGCCAGCAGCTCCAGGGCCGCCTACGAGCAGTACTTC.

The chain recombines TRBV7-6 with TRBJ2-2; 8 bases fit TRBD1. Germline V lookup: CDR1 SGHVS, CDR2 FNYEAQ. The CDR3 is 16 amino acids. The J segment lost 1 base and the V segment lost 3 bases, leaving 4 bases of the junction unmatched. The DNA for the CDR3 is TGTGCCAGCAGCTTGCCCGGGACAGGGAACACCGGGGAGCTGTTTTTT. Protein product: CASSLPGTGNTGELFF.

The chain carries TRBV11-2 and TRBJ2-3, with a tentative D call TRBD2 (5 bases). V lost 0 bases to trimming and J lost 0 bases, with 7 bases between them. This CDR3 is 15 amino acids long. Germline V gives CDR1 SGHAT, CDR2 FQNNGV. CDR3 loop: CASSLESGSTDTQYF. In DNA, the CDR3 is TGTGCCAGCAGCTTAGAGAGCGGTAGCACAGATACGCAGTATTTT.

The gene calls are TRBV6-5 and TRBJ1-4; D is unclear. This CDR3 comprises 14 residues. V was trimmed by 0 bases and J by 12 bases, leaving 14 bases between them. Germline V gene sequence: CDR1 MNHEY, CDR2 SVGAGI. The CDR3 DNA sequence: TGTGCCAGCAGTTACTCGCGCCCCCGACGGGAACTGTTTTTT. It translates to CASSYSRPRRELFF.

This chain connects TRBV5-1 to TRBJ2-7; D is unresolved. Germline V gene data show CDR1 as SGHRS and CDR2 as YFSETQ. With 0 bases removed from V and 1 base from J, the gap between germline ends came to 8 bases. This CDR3 has 14 residues. CDR3 loop: CASSLGPSSYEQYF. DNA of the CDR3: TGCGCCAGCAGCTTGGGCCCCAGTTCCTACGAGCAGTACTTC.

This clone was observed a single time. The rearrangement joins TRBV19 to TRBJ2-3, with 10 bases aligning to TRBD1. This CDR3 spans 16 amino acids. CDR1 LNHDA and CDR2 SQIVND come from the germline V gene (reference sequence). V lost 1 base, J lost 5 bases, and 6 bases stayed unmatched. Here the CDR3 DNA reads TGTGCCAGTAGTATAGGGGGGGGACAGGGGAAAGATACGCAGTATTTT. It encodes CASSIGGGQGKDTQYF.

The chain is built from TRBV27 and TRBJ2-7, with 10 bases lining up with TRBD2. This CDR3 is 17 amino acids long. V shed 2 bases and J 2 bases; nucleotides not matched to a gene: 9. Per the germline V gene, CDR1 is MNHEY and CDR2 is SMNVEV (reference sequence). Here the CDR3 reads CASSLIVAGGAAYEQYF. The CDR3 DNA follows: TGTGCCAGCAGTTTAATTGTAGCGGGAGGCGCCGCCTACGAGCAGTACTTC.

The chain joins TRBV25-1 to TRBJ2-1; D perhaps matches TRBD1 (6 bases). Germline V gene sequence: CDR1 MGHDK, CDR2 SYGVNS. CDR3 length: 14 residues. The V and J ends lost 4 bases and 0 bases respectively, with 7 bases between them. This CDR3 reads CASSADSSYNEQFF. Here the CDR3 DNA reads TGTGCCAGCAGTGCGGACAGCTCCTACAATGAGCAGTTCTTC.

For this clone: Germline is not matched at one junction end, which may reflect a read error. CDR3 sequence (DNA): TGTGCCAGCAGCTCCAACAGGGAACCAAAAACATCTGGGGGGGACTTC. This gives the protein CASSSNREPKTSGGDF. The chain joins TRBV5-4 to TRBJ2-4, with TRBD2 as a possible D gene (7 bases). The CDR3 length is 16 residues. The germline gives CDR1 SGHNT, CDR2 YYREEE (reference sequence). Full variable domain (remainder filled in from reference TRBV5-4 and TRBJ2-4): ETGVTQSPTHLIKTRGQQVTLRCSSQSGHNTVSWYQQALGQGPQFIFQYYREEENGRGNFPPRFSGLQFPNYSSELNVNALELDDSALYLCASSSNREPKTSGGDFGAGTRLSVL.

CDR3 in DNA: TGTGCCAGCAGACCTCGGGACTACAATGAGCAGTTCTTC. This translates into CASRPRDYNEQFF. V gene TRBV5-4 combines with J gene TRBJ2-1; a weak D match, TRBD2 (5 bases). The germline CDR1 and CDR2 sequences are SGHNT and YYREEE (reference sequence). V was cut by 5 bases and J by 3 bases, with 9 bases left in between. The CDR3 extends over 13 amino acids.

The J gene is TRBJ1-1, the V gene TRBV19, with a possible D match to TRBD1 (6 bases). Germline lookup yields CDR1 LNHDA and CDR2 SQIVND (reference sequence). The length of the CDR3 is 11 residues. The CDR3 sequence is CAAGAGTEAFF. CDR3 nucleotides: TGTGCAGCGGGGGCGGGCACTGAAGCTTTCTTT. The full variable domain, in which reference TRBV19 and TRBJ1-1 provide the parts outside the CDR3, is DGGITQSPKYLFRKEGQNVTLSCEQNLNHDAMYWYRQDPGQGLRLIYYSQIVNDFQKGDIAEGYSVSREKKESFPLTVTSAQKNPTAFYLCAAGAGTEAFFGQGTRLTVV.

The chain carries TRBV25-1 and TRBJ1-5; D is uncertain. Trimming took off 1 base at V and 0 bases at J, with 7 bases between the two ends. This CDR3 is 15 amino acids long. Germline V gene sequence: CDR1 MGHDK, CDR2 SYGVNS. CDR3 coding DNA: TGTGCCAGCAGTGAATCAGGTTATAGCAATCAGCCCCAGCATTTT. Residues: CASSESGYSNQPQHF. Full variable domain (rest looked up from reference TRBV25-1 and TRBJ1-5): EADIYQTPRYLVIGTGKKITLECSQTMGHDKMYWYQQDPGMELHLIHYSYGVNSTEKGDLSSESTVSRIRTEHFPLTLESARPSHTSQYLCASSESGYSNQPQHFGDGTRLSIL.

The chain carries TRBV29-1 and TRBJ1-1; 11 bases match TRBD1. This CDR3 has 15 residues. The germline V gene has CDR1 SQVTM and CDR2 ANQGSEA. The V gene end was trimmed by 4 bases and the J gene end by 6 bases; junction bases not matched to a gene: 10. The CDR3 spells CSVVRRDRGSPEAFF. The DNA of the CDR3 is TGCAGCGTTGTGCGCCGGGACAGGGGGTCGCCTGAAGCTTTCTTT.

Details on this clone: At one of its ends the junction is not consistent with the germline gene, which may arise from a read error. The chain couples TRBV7-9 to TRBJ1-1; a weak D match, TRBD1 (6 bases). CDR1 and CDR2 (germline): SEHNR, FQNEAQ (reference sequence). This CDR3 contains 12 residues. CDR3 bases: TGTTCCAGCAGGGGCATGAACACTGAAGCTTTCTTT. Amino acid sequence: CSSRGMNTEAFF. Based on the CDR3 plus reference TRBV7-9 and TRBJ1-1, the full variable domain is DTGVSQNPRHKITKRGQNVTFRCDPISEHNRLYWYRQTLGQGPEFLTYFQNEAQLEKSRLLSDRFSAERPKGSFSTLEIQRTEQGDSAMYLCSSRGMNTEAFFGQGTRLTVV.

The gene calls are TRBV7-8 and TRBJ1-1, with 7 bases identical to TRBD1. This CDR3 is built from 15 residues. Germline values: CDR1 SGHVS, CDR2 FQNEAQ. V was clipped by 2 bases and J by 0 bases; unmatched bases: 3. The CDR3 spells CASSLTGQMNTEAFF. In DNA, the CDR3 is TGTGCCAGCAGCTTAACGGGACAGATGAACACTGAAGCTTTCTTT.

This rearrangement joins TRBV6-5 to TRBJ1-5, with TRBD1 matching over 10 bases. The CDR3 is 14 amino acids. Germline V gives CDR1 MNHEY, CDR2 SVGAGI. J was trimmed by 6 bases and V by 6 bases; bases with no gene match: 5. CDR3 sequence (DNA): TGTGCCAGCAGCAAGACAGGGGGCAGTCAGCCCCAGCATTTT. The encoded protein is CASSKTGGSQPQHF.

The genes are TRBV5-6 and TRBJ1-1; D is unresolved. V dropped 4 bases and J dropped 5 bases, with 15 bases sitting between them. From germline, CDR1 is SGHDT and CDR2 YYEEEE. The CDR3 contains 14 residues. The CDR3 sequence: CASSNPLRGTEAFF. In nucleotides, the CDR3 is TGTGCCAGCAGCAACCCCTTACGGGGAACTGAAGCTTTCTTT.